The text below deals with one TCR beta chain. The antigen remains unidentified. PCR amplification relied on 60 Vbeta primers (plus 13 Jbeta primers). The repertoire was sequenced with immunoSEQ multiplex PCR; TCRdb's copy has only in-frame clones and lacks some. The sample has about 120,000 clones, roughly 66% seen once. The data are from a study of cytomegalovirus exposure and HLA in healthy donors. Study-level background: Falling in the Caucasian-associated ancestry cluster were about 82% of some 400 genotyped donors. Study outcomes and limitations: In an earlier analysis, productive rearrangement rates for most beta V segments clustered near 87% or 30%. Cytomegalovirus-associated TCR beta chains were listed, numbering 150 to 200.

CDR1 and CDR2 from the germline V gene are SGDLS and YYNGEE. This CDR3 comprises 16 residues. V was pared by 4 bases and J by 8 bases, with 12 bases of the junction left unmatched. This sequence joins TRBV9 and TRBJ1-4; 9 positions agree with TRBD1. The sequenced sample was PBMCs. This TCR was sampled from a man aged 18 to 30 in good health and CMV-seronegative. The CDR3 is CASSTGDRDRGEKLFF. The CDR3 DNA reads TGTGCCAGCAGCACCGGGGACAGGGATCGAGGAGAAAAACTGTTTTTT.